Reported below is one TCR beta chain. No antigen is known for it. Generated by immunoSEQ multiplex PCR, the TCRdb table keeps only in-frame clones and is missing some. The data contain over 2 million clones, under 95% of them singletons. The V end lost 1 base, the J end lost 1 base, and 11 bases lay between the germline ends. The CDR3 is 15 residues long. The germline V gene has CDR1 SGHRS and CDR2 YFSETQ. The record originates from a study of shared clonotypes between healthy human individuals. The overall study: Each donor contributed plates that comprised three CD4 naive, three CD4 memory, two CD8 naive and one CD8 memory. Study-level points and caveats: Generation probability values for non-shared clonotypes were lower than those for clonotypes shared by all four donors. It was only blood that was sampled, and tissue repertoires likely differ. Represented genetic and exposure-history diversity was restricted by having few donors.

This receptor was taken from a man between 18 and 29 years old in good health. Some clones in this sample may be carry-over from other donors' samples. The gene calls are TRBV5-1 and TRBJ1-1; weak D call: TRBD1 (5 bases). Sample: naive CD4+ T cells from PBMCs. Subset in this sample: CD45RA+ positively selected. As DNA, the CDR3 is TGCGCCAGCAGCTTGAATCGACAGCAGAACACTGAAGCTTTCTTT. Protein product: CASSLNRQQNTEAFF.